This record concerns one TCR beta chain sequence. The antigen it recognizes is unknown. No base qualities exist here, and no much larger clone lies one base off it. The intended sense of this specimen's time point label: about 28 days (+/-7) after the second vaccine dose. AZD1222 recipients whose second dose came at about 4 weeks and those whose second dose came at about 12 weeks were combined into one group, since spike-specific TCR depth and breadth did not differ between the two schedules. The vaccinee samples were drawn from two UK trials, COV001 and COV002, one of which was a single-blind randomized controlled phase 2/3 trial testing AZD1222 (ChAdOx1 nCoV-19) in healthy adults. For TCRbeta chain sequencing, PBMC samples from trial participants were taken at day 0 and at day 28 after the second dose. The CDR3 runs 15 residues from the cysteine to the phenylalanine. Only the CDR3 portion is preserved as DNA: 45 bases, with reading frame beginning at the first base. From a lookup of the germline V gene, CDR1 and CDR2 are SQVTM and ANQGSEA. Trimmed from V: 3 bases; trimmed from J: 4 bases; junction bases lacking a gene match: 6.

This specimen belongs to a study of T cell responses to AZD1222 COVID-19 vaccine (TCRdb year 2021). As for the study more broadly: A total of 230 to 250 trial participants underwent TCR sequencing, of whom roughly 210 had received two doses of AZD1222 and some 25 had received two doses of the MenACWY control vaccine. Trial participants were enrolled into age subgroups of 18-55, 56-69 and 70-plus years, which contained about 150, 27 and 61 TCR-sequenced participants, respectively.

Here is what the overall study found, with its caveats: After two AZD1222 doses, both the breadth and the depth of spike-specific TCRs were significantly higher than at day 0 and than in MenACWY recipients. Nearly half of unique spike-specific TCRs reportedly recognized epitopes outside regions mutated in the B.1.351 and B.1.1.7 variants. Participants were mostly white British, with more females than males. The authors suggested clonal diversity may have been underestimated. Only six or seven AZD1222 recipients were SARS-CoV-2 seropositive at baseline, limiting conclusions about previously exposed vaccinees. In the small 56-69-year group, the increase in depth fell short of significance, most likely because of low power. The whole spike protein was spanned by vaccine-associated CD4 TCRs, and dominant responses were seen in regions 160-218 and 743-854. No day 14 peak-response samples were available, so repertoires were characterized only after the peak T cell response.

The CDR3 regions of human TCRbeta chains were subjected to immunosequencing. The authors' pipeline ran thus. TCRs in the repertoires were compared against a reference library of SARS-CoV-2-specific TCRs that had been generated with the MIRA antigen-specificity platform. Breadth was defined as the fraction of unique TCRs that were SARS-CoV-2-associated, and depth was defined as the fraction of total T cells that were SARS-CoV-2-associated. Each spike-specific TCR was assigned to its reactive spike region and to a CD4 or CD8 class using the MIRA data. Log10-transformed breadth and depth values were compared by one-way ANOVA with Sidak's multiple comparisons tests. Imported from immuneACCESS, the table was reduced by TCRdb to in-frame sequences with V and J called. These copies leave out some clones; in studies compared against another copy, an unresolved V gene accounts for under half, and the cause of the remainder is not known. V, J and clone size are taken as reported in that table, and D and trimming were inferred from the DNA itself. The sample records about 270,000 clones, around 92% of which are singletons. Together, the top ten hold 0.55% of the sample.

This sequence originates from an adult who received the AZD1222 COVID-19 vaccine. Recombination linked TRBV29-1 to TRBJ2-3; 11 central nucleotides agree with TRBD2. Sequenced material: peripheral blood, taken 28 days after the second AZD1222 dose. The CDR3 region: CSVEVAGGQSDTQYF. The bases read TGCAGCGTTGAGGTAGCGGGAGGGCAATCAGATACGCAGTATTTT.